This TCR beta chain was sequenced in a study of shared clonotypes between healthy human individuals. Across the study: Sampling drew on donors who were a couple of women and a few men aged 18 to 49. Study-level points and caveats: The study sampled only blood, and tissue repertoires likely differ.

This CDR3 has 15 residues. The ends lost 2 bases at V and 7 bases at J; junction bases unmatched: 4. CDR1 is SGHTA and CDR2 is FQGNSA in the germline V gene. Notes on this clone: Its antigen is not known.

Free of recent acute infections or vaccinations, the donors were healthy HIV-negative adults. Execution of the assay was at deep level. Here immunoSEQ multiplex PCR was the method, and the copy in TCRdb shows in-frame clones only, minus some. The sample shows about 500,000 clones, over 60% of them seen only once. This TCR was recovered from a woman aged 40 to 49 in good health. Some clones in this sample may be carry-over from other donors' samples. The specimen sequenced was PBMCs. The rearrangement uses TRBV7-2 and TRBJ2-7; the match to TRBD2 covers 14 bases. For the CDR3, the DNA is TGTGCCAGCAGCTTAAAGGGACTAGCGGGAGAGGAGCAGTACTTC. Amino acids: CASSLKGLAGEEQYF.